Presented here are 7 T cell receptor beta chains from one specimen sequenced in a study of cytomegalovirus exposure and HLA in healthy donors. It was with 60 Vbeta and 13 Jbeta primers that the PCR ran. Clones were read by immunoSEQ multiplex PCR, and TCRdb kept only the in-frame ones, dropping some. In the table there are approximately 290,000 clones, roughly 80% of which are singletons. The sequenced material came from PBMCs. The receptors stem from a girl aged 2 to 9 in good health and CMV-seronegative.

J is TRBJ2-1 and V is TRBV2; D gene ambiguous. This CDR3 is built from 12 residues. CDR1 SNHLY and CDR2 FYNNEI come from the germline V gene. The V and J ends lost 4 bases and 9 bases respectively, with 10 bases between them. The CDR3 DNA reads TGTGCCAGCAGTGTCTCGTCTTGTGAGCAGTTCTTC. Its translation is CASSVSSCEQFF. Full variable domain (missing parts from reference TRBV2 and TRBJ2-1): EPEVTQTPSHQVTQMGQEVILRCVPISNHLYFYWYRQILGQKVEFLVSFYNNEISEKSEIFDDQFSVERPDGSNFTLKIRSTKLEDSAMYFCASSVSSCEQFFGPGTRLTVL.

This chain links TRBV9 with TRBJ2-1; 7 bases match TRBD1. The CDR3 length is 11 residues. J lost 10 bases, V lost 7 bases, and 5 bases had no gene match. In germline, CDR1 is SGDLS, CDR2 YYNGEE. The CDR3 loop reads CASGPRGEQFF. DNA of the CDR3: TGTGCCAGCGGGCCCAGGGGGGAGCAGTTCTTC.

This clone was recorded once. The same CDR3 also results from other DNA sequences found in this sample. The chain uses TRBV19 and TRBJ1-1; D is unresolved. Germline V gene sequence: CDR1 LNHDA, CDR2 SQIVND (reference sequence). V lost 1 base to trimming and J lost 1 base, with 7 bases between them. This CDR3 is 14 amino acids long. CDR3 DNA: TGTGCCAGTAGTATAGGTCGGGGGAACACTGAAGCTTTCTTT. Its protein is CASSIGRGNTEAFF.

The chain employs TRBV28 and TRBJ2-5; a possible D gene is TRBD1 (6 bases). Trimming removed 8 bases at V and 5 bases at J, with 18 bases between. The germline gives CDR1 MDHEN, CDR2 SYDVKM. CDR3 length equals 14 residues. CDR3 region: CASGQWTAAETQYF. CDR3 DNA sequence: TGTGCCAGCGGCCAATGGACAGCGGCGGAGACCCAGTACTTC.

The chain couples TRBV6-1 to TRBJ1-5; D might be TRBD1 (6 bases). The CDR3 totals 12 residues. The V end lost 5 bases, the J end lost 5 bases, and 7 bases lay between the germline ends. Germline V lookup: CDR1 MNHNS, CDR2 SASEGT. The CDR3: CASSPGDQPQHF. The CDR3 DNA is TGTGCCAGCAGTCCAGGGGATCAGCCCCAGCATTTT.

J is TRBJ2-1 and V is TRBV6-6; 8 bases align to TRBD2. CDR3 length: 16 amino acids. V trimming: 8 bases; J trimming: 4 bases; junction bases outside the gene matches: 13. Germline-derived CDR1 and CDR2 are MNHNY and SVGAGI (reference sequence). CDR3 coding DNA: TGTGCCAGCTATACCGTTCGTCTAGCGGGTTACAATGAGCAGTTCTTC. Its protein product is CASYTVRLAGYNEQFF.

The gene calls are TRBV4-1 and TRBJ2-7; 7 bases are shared with TRBD2. V shed 4 bases, J shed 2 bases, and the junction held 8 bases outside the gene matches. Germline lookup yields CDR1 MGHRA and CDR2 YSYEKL. This CDR3 contains 15 residues. CDR3 sequence reads: CASSPKISGPYEQYF. The CDR3 nucleotides are TGCGCCAGCAGCCCCAAAATTAGCGGGCCCTACGAGCAGTACTTC.